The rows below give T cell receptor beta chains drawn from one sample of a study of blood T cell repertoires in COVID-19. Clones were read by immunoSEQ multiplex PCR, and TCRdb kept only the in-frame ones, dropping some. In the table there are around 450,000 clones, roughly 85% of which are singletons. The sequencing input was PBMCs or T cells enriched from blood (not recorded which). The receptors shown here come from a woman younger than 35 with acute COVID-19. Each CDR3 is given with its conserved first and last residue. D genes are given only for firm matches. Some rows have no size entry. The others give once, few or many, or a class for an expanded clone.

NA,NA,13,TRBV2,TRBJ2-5,CASSGAVAETQYF,TGTGCCAGCAGTGGGGCAGTCGCAGAGACCCAGTACTTC
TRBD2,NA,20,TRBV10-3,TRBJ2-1,CAISEGTGLAGDWSYNEQFF,TGTGCCATCAGTGAGGGCACGGGACTAGCGGGAGATTGGTCCTACAATGAGCAGTTCTTC
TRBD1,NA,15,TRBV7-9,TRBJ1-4,CASSLGTGGREKLFF,TGTGCCAGCAGCTTGGGGACAGGGGGTCGGGAAAAACTGTTTTTT
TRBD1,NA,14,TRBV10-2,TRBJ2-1,CASRDRGHHNEQFF,TGCGCCAGCCGGGACAGGGGGCACCACAATGAGCAGTTCTTC
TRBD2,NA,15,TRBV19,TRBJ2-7,CASSISSGGPYEQYF,TGTGCCAGTAGTATCAGTAGCGGGGGCCCCTACGAGCAGTACTTC
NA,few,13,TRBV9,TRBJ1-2,CASSVDVGGGYTF,TGTGCCAGCAGCGTAGATGTGGGAGGCGGCTACACCTTC
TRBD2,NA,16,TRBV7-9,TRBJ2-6,CAIPGTSGSGANVLTF,TGTGCCATTCCCGGGACTAGCGGATCTGGGGCCAACGTCCTGACTTTC
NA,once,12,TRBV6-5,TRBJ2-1,CASSYPGNEQFF,TGTGCCAGCAGTTACCCCGGGAATGAGCAGTTCTTC
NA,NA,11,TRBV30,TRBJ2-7,CAWTGAYEQYF,TGTGCCTGGACCGGGGCCTACGAGCAGTACTTC
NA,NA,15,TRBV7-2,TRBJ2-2,CASSQRQPNTGELFF,TGTGCCAGCAGCCAACGACAGCCGAACACCGGGGAGCTGTTTTTT
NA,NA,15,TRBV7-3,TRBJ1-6,CASSLMPGYNSPLHF,TGTGCCAGCAGCTTAATGCCAGGCTATAATTCACCCCTCCACTTT
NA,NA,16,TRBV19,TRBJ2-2,CASSSLAGSRTGELFF,TGTGCCAGTAGCAGCCTTGCGGGTTCTCGAACCGGGGAGCTGTTTTTT
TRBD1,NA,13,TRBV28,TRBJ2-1,CASEQGLGNEQFF,TGTGCCAGCGAACAGGGGCTCGGGAATGAGCAGTTCTTC
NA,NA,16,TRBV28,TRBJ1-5,CASSLYSRGAAQPQHF,TGTGCCAGCAGTTTATACTCTCGGGGGGCCGCTCAGCCCCAGCATTTT
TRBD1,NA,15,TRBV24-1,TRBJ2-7,CATSDTGTGAYEQYF,TGTGCCACCAGTGATACCGGGACAGGGGCCTACGAGCAGTACTTC
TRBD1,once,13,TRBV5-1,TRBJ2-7,CASSTGQTYEQYF,TGCGCCAGCAGCACGGGACAGACCTACGAGCAGTACTTC
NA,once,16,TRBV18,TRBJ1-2,CASSPSTNPTNYGYTF,TGTGCCAGCTCACCATCAACAAACCCGACTAACTATGGCTACACCTTC
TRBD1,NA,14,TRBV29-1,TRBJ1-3,CSVVGTDSGNTIYF,TGCAGCGTGGTAGGGACAGACTCTGGAAACACCATATATTTT
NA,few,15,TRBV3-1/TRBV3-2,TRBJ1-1,CASSDRPGGDTEAFF,TGTGCCAGCAGCGATCGACCTGGGGGGGATACTGAAGCTTTCTTT
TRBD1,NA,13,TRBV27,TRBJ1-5,CASSTGGNQPQHF,TGTGCCAGCAGTACAGGGGGGAATCAGCCCCAGCATTTT
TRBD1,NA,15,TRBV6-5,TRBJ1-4,CASRPGQARNEKLFF,TGTGCCAGCAGACCCGGACAGGCGCGGAACGAAAAACTGTTTTTT
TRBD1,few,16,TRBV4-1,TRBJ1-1,CASSRHRQGGSPEAFF,TGCGCCAGCAGCCGCCACAGACAGGGTGGTAGCCCTGAAGCTTTCTTT
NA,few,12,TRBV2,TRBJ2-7,CASSRFSYEQYF,TGTGCCAGCAGTCGTTTCTCCTACGAGCAGTACTTC
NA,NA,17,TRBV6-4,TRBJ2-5,CASSVPQPGLLRRTQYF,TGTGCCAGCAGTGTCCCTCAACCGGGACTCCTCCGGAGGACCCAGTACTTC
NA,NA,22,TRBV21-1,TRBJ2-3,CASSKFATGTSGPYCSTDTQYF,NA
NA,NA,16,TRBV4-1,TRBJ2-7,CASSQDLERNIYEQYF,TGCGCCAGCAGCCAAGATCTGGAGCGGAACATCTACGAGCAGTACTTC